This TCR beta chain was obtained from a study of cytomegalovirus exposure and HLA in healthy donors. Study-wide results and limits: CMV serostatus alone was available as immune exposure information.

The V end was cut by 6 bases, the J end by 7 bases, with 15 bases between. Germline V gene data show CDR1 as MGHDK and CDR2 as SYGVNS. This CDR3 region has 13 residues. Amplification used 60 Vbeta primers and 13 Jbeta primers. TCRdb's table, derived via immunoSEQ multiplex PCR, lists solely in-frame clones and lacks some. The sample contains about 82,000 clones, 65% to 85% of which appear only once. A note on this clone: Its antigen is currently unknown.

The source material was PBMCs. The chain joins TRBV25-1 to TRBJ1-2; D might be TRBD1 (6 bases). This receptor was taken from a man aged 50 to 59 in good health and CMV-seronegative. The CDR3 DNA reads TGTGCCAGCAGGGACGACAGGCCCTTTGGCTACACCTTC. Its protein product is CASRDDRPFGYTF.